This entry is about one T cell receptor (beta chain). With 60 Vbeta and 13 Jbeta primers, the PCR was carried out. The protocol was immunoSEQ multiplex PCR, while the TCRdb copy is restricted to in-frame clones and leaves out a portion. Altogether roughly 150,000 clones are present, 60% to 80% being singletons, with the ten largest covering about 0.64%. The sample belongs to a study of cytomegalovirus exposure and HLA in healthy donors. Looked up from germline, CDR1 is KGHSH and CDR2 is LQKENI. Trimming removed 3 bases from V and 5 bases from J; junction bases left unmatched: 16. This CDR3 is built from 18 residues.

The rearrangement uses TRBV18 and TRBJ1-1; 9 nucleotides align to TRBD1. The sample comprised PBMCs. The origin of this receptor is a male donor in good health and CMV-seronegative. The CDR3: CASSPQRLAQGARTEAFF. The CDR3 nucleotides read TGTGCCAGCTCACCCCAACGACTCGCACAGGGGGCGAGGACTGAAGCTTTCTTT.